These 5 T cell receptor beta chains came from one sample sequenced in a study of post-analysis software for immune sequencing data. General study points: In patients, 4 to 6 TRBV segments were more frequent than in controls, with TRBV5-6, TRBV5-1 and TRBV20-1 among them.

Antigens for these TCRs are unknown. Unique molecular identifiers had been added to the TCR beta cDNA libraries. TCRdb reprocessed the PCR reads via MiXCR and lists one record per CDR3 protein. Counted here are around 400,000 distinct CDR3 sequences, more than 30% occurring once; the ten biggest clones make up about 7.6%. Material: blood. The source is a girl under 10 years old with multiple sclerosis.

The genes are TRBV6-6 and TRBJ1-2, with a weak D call TRBD1 (5 bases). The CDR3 has 17 residues. V was trimmed by 2 bases and J by 4 bases, leaving 20 bases between them. Germline CDR1 is MNHNY and CDR2 is SVGAGI (reference sequence). The CDR3 bases are TGTGCCAGCAGTTACCTCAGACAGAGGGAAACGGGCTATGGCTACACCTTC. Protein sequence: CASSYLRQRETGYGYTF.

This clonotype is a singleton in its sample. V gene TRBV20-1 combines with J gene TRBJ2-5, with TRBD2 matching 8 bases. This CDR3 spans 15 amino acids. V shed 5 bases and J 2 bases; nucleotides not matched to a gene: 10. Germline CDR1 reads DFQATT; CDR2 reads SNEGSKA (reference sequence). CDR3 sequence reads: CSAGEAGGGQETQYF. Here the CDR3 DNA reads TGCAGTGCTGGTGAGGCGGGGGGAGGACAAGAGACCCAGTACTTC.

About this clonotype itself: One junction end disagrees with the germline gene, perhaps due to a read error. This chain links TRBV12-3 or TRBV12-4 with TRBJ1-2, with a weak D call TRBD1 (5 bases). The CDR3 is 13 amino acids. The CDR3 spells CAGSFRQGHDYTF. The CDR3 DNA follows: TGTGCCGGCAGTTTTAGGCAGGGCCATGACTACACCTTC.

A few counts support this clonotype. V and J are TRBV25-1 and TRBJ2-7; D remains unclear. This CDR3 spans 12 amino acids. Looked up from germline, CDR1 is MGHDK and CDR2 is SYGVNS. V lost 2 bases and J 4 bases, leaving 6 bases between the germline ends. CDR3 loop: CASSELTYEQYF. The CDR3 DNA reads as TGTGCCAGCAGTGAACTGACATACGAGCAGTACTTC.

The V and J genes are TRBV9 and TRBJ1-1; D ambiguous. Looked up from germline, CDR1 is SGDLS and CDR2 is YYNGEE. The CDR3 is made up of 14 amino acids. The ends were cut back, 0 bases at V and 4 bases at J, with 10 bases in the middle. The CDR3 coding sequence is TGTGCCAGCAGCGTAGGGAGCGGGAGCACTGAAGCTTTCTTT. Protein sequence: CASSVGSGSTEAFF.